The clone carrying this T cell receptor beta chain was observed many times. Its antigen is unknown. Amplification yielded TCR beta CDR3 regions, with RNA transcripts as the source. During a first-round RT-PCR of the TCR CDR3, the HTBI primer set was used. Each CDR3 protein gets one entry after TCRdb re-called the multiplex PCR reads with MiXCR. The sample has 600,000 to 900,000 distinct CDR3 sequences, 16% seen once. Trimming shortened V by 6 bases and J by 3 bases, and 18 bases separated the two germline ends. The CDR3 is made up of 15 amino acids. Germline-derived CDR1 and CDR2 are MDHEN and SYDVKM. This record belongs to a study of T cells in Graves' hyperthyroidism and ophthalmopathy. Study conclusions and caveats: Appearing also in blood were most of the thyroid clonotypes expanded above 0.001.

Patients aged 18 to 65 had newly diagnosed hyperthyroidism of under 2 months' duration. Cells are PBMCs isolated from approximately 9.2 ml of fresh blood. The sequence derives from a man in his late teens or twenties with Graves' hyperthyroidism. The sample consisted of blood. This chain connects TRBV28 to TRBJ2-7; possibly TRBD1 or TRBD2 for D (6 bases each). The DNA of the CDR3 is TGTGCCAGCAGCCCCGCGGGCAGGGGAGGCTACGAGCAGTACTTC. Its translation: CASSPAGRGGYEQYF.